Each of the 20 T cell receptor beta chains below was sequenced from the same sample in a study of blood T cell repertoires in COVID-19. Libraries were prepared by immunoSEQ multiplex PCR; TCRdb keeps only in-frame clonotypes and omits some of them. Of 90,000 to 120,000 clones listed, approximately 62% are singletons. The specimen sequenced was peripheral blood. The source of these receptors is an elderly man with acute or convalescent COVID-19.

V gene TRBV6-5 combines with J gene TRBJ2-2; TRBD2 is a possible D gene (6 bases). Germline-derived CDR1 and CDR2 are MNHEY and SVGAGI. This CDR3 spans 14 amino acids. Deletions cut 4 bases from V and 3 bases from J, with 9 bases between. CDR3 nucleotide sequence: TGTGCCAGCAGTTCGGGACTTTACACCGGGGAGCTGTTTTTT. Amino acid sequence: CASSSGLYTGELFF.

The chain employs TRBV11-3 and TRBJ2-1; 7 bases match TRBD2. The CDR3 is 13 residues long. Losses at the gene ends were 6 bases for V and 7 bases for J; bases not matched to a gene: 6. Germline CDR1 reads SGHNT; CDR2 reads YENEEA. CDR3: CASRASGGNEQFF. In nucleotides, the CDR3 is TGTGCCAGCAGAGCGTCGGGAGGTAATGAGCAGTTCTTC.

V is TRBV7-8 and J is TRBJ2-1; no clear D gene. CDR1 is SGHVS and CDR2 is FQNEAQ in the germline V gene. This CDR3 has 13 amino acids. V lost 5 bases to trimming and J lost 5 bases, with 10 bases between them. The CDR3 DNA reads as TGTGCCAGCAGCCTCAGAAGTCACAATGAGCAGTTCTTC. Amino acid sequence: CASSLRSHNEQFF.

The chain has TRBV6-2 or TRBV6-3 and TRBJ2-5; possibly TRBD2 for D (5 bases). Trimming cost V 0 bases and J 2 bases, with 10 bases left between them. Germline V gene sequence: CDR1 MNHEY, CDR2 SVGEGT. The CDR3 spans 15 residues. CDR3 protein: CASSYSRTRQETQYF. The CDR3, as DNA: TGTGCCAGCAGTTACTCACGGACTCGTCAAGAGACCCAGTACTTC.

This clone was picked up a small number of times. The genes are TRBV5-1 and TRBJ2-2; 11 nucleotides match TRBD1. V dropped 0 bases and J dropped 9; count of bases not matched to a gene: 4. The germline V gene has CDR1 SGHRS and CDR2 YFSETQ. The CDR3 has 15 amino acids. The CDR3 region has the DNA TGCGCCAGCAGCTTGGGGACAGGGGGCATACGGGAGCTGTTTTTT. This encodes CASSLGTGGIRELFF.

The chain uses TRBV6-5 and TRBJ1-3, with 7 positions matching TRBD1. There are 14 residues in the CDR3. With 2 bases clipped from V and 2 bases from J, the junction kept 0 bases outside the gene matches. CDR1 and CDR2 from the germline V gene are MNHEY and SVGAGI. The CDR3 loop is CASSYRGPGNTIYF. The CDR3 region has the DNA TGTGCCAGCAGTTACAGGGGGCCTGGAAACACCATATATTTT.

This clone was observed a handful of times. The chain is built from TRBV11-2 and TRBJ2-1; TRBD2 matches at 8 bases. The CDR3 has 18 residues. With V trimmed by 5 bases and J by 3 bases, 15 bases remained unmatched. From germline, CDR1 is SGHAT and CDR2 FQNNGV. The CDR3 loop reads CASSARTSLNPLYNEQFF. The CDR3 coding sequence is TGTGCCAGCAGCGCAAGGACTAGCCTGAACCCCCTCTACAATGAGCAGTTCTTC.

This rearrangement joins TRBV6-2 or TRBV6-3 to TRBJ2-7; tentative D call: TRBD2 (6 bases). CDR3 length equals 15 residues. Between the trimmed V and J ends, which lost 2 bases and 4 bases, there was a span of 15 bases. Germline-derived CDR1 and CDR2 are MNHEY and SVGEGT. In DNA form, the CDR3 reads TGTGCCAGCAGTTACAGGGAGACGGGAGTTTACGAGCAGTACTTC. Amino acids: CASSYRETGVYEQYF.

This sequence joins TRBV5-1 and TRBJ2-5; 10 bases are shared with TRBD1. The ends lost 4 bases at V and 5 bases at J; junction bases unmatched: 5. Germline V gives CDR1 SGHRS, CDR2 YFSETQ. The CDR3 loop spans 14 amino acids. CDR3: CASSLGTGEETQYF. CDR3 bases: TGCGCCAGCAGCCTCGGGACAGGGGAGGAGACCCAGTACTTC.

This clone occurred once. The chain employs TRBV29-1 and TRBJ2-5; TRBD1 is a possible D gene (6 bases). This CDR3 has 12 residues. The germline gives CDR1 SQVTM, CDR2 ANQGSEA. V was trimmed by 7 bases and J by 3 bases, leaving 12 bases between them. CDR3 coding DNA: TGCAGCGCAGGGGCTCCCAAAGAGACCCAGTACTTC. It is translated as CSAGAPKETQYF.

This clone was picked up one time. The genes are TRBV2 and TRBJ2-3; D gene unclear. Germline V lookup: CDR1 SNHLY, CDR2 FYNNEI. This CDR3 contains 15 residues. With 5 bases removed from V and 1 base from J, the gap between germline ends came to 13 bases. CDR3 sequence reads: CASSLDTDGTDTQYF. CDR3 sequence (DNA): TGTGCCAGCAGTTTAGACACTGATGGCACAGATACGCAGTATTTT.

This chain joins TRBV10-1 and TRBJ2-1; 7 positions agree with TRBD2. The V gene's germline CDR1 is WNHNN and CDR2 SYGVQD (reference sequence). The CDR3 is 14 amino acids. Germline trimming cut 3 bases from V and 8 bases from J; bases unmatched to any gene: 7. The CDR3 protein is CASSEAGSGHEQFF. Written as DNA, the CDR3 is TGCGCCAGCAGTGAAGCGGGGTCGGGCCATGAGCAGTTCTTC.

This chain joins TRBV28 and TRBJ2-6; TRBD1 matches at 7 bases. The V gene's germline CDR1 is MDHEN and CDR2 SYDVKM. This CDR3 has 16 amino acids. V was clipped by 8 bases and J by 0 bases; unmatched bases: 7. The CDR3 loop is CASGGQAYSGANVLTF. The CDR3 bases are TGTGCCAGCGGCGGACAGGCTTACTCTGGGGCCAACGTCCTGACTTTC.

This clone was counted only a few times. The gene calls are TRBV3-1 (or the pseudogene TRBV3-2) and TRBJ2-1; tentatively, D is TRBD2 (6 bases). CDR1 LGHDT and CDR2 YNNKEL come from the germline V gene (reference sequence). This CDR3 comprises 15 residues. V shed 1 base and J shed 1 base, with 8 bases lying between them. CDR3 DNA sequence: TGTGCCAGCAGCCAAGGGAGGGAATCCTACAATGAGCAGTTCTTC. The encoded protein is CASSQGRESYNEQFF.

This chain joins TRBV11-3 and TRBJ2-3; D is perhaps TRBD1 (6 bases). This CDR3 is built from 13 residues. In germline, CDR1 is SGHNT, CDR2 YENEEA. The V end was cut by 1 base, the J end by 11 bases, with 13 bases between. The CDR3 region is CASSLGTTGRQYF. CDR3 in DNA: TGTGCCAGCAGCTTAGGTACAACAGGGAGGCAGTATTTT.

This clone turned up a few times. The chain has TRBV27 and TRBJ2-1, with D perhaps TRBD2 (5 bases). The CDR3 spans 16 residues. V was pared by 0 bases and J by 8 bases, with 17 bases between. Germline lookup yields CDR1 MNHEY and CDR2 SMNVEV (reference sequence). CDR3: CASSLSPGFGGHEQFF. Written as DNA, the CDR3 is TGTGCCAGCAGTTTATCTCCGGGATTCGGAGGCCATGAGCAGTTCTTC.

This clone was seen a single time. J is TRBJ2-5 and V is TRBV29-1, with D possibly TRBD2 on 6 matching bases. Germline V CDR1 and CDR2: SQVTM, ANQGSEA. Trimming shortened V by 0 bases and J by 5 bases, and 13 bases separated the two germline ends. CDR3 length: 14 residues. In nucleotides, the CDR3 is TGCAGCGTTGAAGACAGGAGGGGCGGGGAGACCCAGTACTTC. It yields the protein CSVEDRRGGETQYF. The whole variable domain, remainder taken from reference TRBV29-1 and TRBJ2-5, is SAVISQKPSRDICQRGTSLTIQCQVDSQVTMMFWYRQQPGQSLTLIATANQGSEATYESGFVIDKFPISRPNLTFSTLTVSNMSPEDSSIYLCSVEDRRGGETQYFGPGTRLLVL.

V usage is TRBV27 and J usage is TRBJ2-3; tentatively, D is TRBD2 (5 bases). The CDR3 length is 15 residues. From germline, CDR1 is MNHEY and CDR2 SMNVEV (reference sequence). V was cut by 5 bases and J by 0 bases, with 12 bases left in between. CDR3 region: CASSPAGLSTDTQYF. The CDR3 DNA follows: TGTGCCAGCAGTCCCGCCGGACTGAGCACAGATACGCAGTATTTT.

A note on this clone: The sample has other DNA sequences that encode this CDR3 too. The CDR3 nucleotides read TGCGCCAGCAGCTTGGAATCGTCCTACAATGAGCAGTTCTTC. It is translated as CASSLESSYNEQFF. The rearrangement links TRBV5-1 to TRBJ2-1, with unresolved D. Per the germline V gene, CDR1 is SGHRS and CDR2 is YFSETQ. V was cut by 0 bases and J by 1 base, with 5 bases left in between. This CDR3 contains 14 residues.

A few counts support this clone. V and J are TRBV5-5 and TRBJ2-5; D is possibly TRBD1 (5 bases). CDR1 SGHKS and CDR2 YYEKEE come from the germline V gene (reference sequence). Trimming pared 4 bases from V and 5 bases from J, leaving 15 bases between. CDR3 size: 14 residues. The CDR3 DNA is TGTGCCAGCAGCCCCCAGACAGCGAGGGAGACCCAGTACTTC. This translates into CASSPQTARETQYF.